This paragraph covers one TCR beta chain sequence. The entry originates in a study of blood T cell repertoires in COVID-19. Study overall: There were acute and convalescent COVID-19 samples, and they came from the United States, Italy and Spain.

TCRdb's table, derived via immunoSEQ multiplex PCR, lists solely in-frame clones and lacks some. The table lists 150,000 to 160,000 clones, 91% of them singletons. This CDR3 spans 17 amino acids. Germline V gene sequence: CDR1 MGHRA, CDR2 YSYEKL. Trimming stripped 4 bases from V and 0 bases from J, with 16 bases between. Sequenced sample: peripheral blood. This rearrangement joins TRBV4-1 to TRBJ2-1; tentative D call: TRBD1 (6 bases). The clonotype was recovered from a man in his fifties or sixties with acute or convalescent COVID-19. As DNA, the CDR3 is TGCGCCAGCAGCCCAACCCCCGGGACAAGCTCCTACAATGAGCAGTTCTTC. Its translation: CASSPTPGTSSYNEQFF.